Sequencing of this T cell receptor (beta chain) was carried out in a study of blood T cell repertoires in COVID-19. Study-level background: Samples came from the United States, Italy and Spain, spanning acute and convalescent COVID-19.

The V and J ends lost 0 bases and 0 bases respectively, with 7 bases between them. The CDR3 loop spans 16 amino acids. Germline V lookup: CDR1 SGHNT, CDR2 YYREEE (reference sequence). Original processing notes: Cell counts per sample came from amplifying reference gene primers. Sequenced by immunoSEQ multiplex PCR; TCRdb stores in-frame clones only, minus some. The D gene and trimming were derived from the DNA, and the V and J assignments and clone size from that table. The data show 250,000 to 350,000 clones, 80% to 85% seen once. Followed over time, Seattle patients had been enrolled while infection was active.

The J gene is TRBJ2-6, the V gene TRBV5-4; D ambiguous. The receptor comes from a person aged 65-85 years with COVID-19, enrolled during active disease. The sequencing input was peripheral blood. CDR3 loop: CASSLVPSSGANVLTF. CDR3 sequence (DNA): TGTGCCAGCAGCTTGGTGCCCAGCTCTGGGGCCAACGTCCTGACTTTC.